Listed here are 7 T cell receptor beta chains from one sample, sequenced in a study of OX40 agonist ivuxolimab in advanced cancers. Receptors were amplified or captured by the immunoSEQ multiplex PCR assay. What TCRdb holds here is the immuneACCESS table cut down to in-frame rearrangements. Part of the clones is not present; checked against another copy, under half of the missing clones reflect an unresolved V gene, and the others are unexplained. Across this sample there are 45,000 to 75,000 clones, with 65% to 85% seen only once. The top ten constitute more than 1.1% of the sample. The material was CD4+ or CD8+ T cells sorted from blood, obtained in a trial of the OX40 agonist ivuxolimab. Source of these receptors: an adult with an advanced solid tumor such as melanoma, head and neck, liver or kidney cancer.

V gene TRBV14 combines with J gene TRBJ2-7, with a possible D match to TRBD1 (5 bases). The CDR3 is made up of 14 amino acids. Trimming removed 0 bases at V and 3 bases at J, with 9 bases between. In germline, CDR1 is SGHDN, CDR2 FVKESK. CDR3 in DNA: TGTGCCAGCAGCCAAGAAGGACATTTCTACGAGCAGTACTTC. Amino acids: CASSQEGHFYEQYF.

DNA of the CDR3: TGCAGTGCGAACCCGAGGGGGGGACAATTTTTT. Amino acids: CSANPRGGQFF. The J gene is TRBJ1-4, the V gene TRBV20-1; maybe TRBD1 (6 bases). CDR3 length: 11 amino acids. The V gene's germline CDR1 is DFQATT and CDR2 SNEGSKA (reference sequence). V lost 6 bases to trimming and J lost 17 bases, with 19 bases between them.

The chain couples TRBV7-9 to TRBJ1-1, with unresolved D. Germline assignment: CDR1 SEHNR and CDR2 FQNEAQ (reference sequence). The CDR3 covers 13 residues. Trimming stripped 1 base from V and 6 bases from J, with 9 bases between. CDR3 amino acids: CASSLGAAPEAFF. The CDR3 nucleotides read TGTGCCAGCAGCTTAGGAGCCGCACCTGAAGCTTTCTTT.

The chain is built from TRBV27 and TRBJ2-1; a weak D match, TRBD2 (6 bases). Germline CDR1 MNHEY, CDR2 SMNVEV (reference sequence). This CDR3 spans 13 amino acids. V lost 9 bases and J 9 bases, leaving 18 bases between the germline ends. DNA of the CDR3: TGTGCCAGGCATGCGGGACGGAGGGGTGAGCAGTTCTTC. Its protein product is CARHAGRRGEQFF.

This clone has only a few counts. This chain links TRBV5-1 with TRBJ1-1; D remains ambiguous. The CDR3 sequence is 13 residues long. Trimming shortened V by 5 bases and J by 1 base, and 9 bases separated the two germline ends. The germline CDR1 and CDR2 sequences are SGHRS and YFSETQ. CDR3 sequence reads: CASRWNENTEAFF. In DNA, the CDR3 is TGCGCCAGCAGGTGGAACGAGAACACTGAAGCTTTCTTT.

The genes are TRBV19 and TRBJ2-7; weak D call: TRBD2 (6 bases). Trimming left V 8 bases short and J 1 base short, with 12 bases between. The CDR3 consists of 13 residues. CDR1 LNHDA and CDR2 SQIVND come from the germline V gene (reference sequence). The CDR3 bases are TGTGCCAGTCGACGGGGGACGTCCTACGAGCAGTACTTC. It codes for CASRRGTSYEQYF. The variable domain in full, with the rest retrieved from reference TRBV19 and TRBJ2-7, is DGGITQSPKYLFRKEGQNVTLSCEQNLNHDAMYWYRQDPGQGLRLIYYSQIVNDFQKGDIAEGYSVSREKKESFPLTVTSAQKNPTAFYLCASRRGTSYEQYFGPGTRLTVT.

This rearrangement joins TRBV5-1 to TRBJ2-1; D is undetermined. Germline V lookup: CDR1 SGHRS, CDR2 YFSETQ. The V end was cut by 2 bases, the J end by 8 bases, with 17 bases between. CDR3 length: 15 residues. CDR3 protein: CASSFGGKLIDEQFF. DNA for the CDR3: TGCGCCAGCAGCTTTGGTGGGAAACTGATCGATGAGCAGTTCTTC.